The next 31 T cell receptor beta chains were all read from a single sample in a study of T cells expressing NK-cell markers. TCRdb reprocessed the 5' RACE reads, with one entry per CDR3 protein and no DNA. In total, the table holds fewer than 550,000 distinct CDR3 sequences. The sample comprised blood T cells: a sorted CD56 or NKG2C T cell subset, CD4+ or CD8+ T cells, or bulk PBMC T cells (not recorded which). The receptors were sampled from a woman in her forties or fifties in good health.

This sequence joins TRBV11-1 and TRBJ2-4. Germline CDR1 is SGHAT and CDR2 is FQDESV (reference sequence). The CDR3 covers 16 residues. The CDR3 protein is CASSLRGEVDKNIQYF.

This chain connects TRBV12-3 or TRBV12-4 to TRBJ2-1; the TCRdb call, TRBD2, lacks DNA for checking. This CDR3 comprises 15 residues. CDR3 amino acids: CASSPGLGGYNEQFF.

The gene calls are TRBV11-2 and TRBJ2-5; the D gene TCRdb calls, TRBD2, cannot be checked with no DNA. The CDR3 consists of 15 residues. The germline V gene encodes CDR1 SGHAT and CDR2 FQNNGV. The CDR3 is CASSLSPGPMETQYF.

The chain is built from TRBV5-1 and TRBJ2-4. The CDR3 totals 16 residues. Looked up from germline, CDR1 is SGHRS and CDR2 is YFSETQ. The CDR3: CASSPGLAGAKNIQYF.

The chain links TRBV4-1 to TRBJ1-3. The length of the CDR3 is 16 residues. Germline V gene lookup returns CDR1 MGHRA and CDR2 YSYEKL. The CDR3 reads CASSQVSLLSGNTIYF.

V usage is TRBV12-3 or TRBV12-4 and J usage is TRBJ2-2; TCRdb returns TRBD1, unconfirmable since there is no DNA. The CDR3 spans 14 residues. The CDR3 region is CASTLPGGSGELFF.

V gene TRBV5-6 combines with J gene TRBJ1-4. Looked up from germline, CDR1 is SGHDT and CDR2 is YYEEEE. CDR3 length equals 13 residues. CDR3 in amino acids: CASSLRGGEKLFF.

This sequence joins TRBV29-1 and TRBJ2-2; TCRdb's D call, TRBD1, is unchecked because there is no DNA. This CDR3 comprises 14 residues. The germline CDR1 and CDR2 sequences are SQVTM and ANQGSEA. This CDR3 is CSVATGQAVGELFF.

This sequence joins TRBV29-1 and TRBJ2-1; TCRdb's D call, TRBD2, is unchecked because there is no DNA. The CDR3 is 15 residues long. Germline-derived CDR1 and CDR2 are SQVTM and ANQGSEA. CDR3 region: CSVEIYGFGSDEQFF.

The chain combines TRBV9 with TRBJ2-1. Germline-derived CDR1 and CDR2 are SGDLS and YYNGEE. The CDR3 is made up of 14 amino acids. CDR3 amino acids: CASSPSFPYNEQFF.

This chain joins TRBV10-3 and TRBJ2-1; TCRdb's D gene call, TRBD2, goes unchecked for lack of DNA. This CDR3 comprises 15 residues. Germline V gene data show CDR1 as ENHRY and CDR2 as SYGVKD. The CDR3: CAISGLAGGPNEQFF.

This rearrangement joins TRBV2 to TRBJ1-2; there is no DNA to check the TCRdb D call of TRBD1. CDR1 SNHLY and CDR2 FYNNEI come from the germline V gene. The CDR3 spans 11 residues. The CDR3: CASSGGSGYTF. The variable domain in full, completed from reference TRBV2 and TRBJ1-2, reads EPEVTQTPSHQVTQMGQEVILRCVPISNHLYFYWYRQILGQKVEFLVSFYNNEISEKSEIFDDQFSVERPDGSNFTLKIRSTKLEDSAMYFCASSGGSGYTFGSGTRLTVV.

The V and J genes are TRBV5-1 and TRBJ2-1; TCRdb names TRBD1, which stays unverified in the absence of DNA. Per the germline V gene, CDR1 is SGHRS and CDR2 is YFSETQ. The CDR3 extends over 13 amino acids. CDR3 amino acids: CASTPTGFGEQFF.

This sequence joins TRBV9 and TRBJ2-1; the D gene TCRdb calls, TRBD1, cannot be checked with no DNA. This CDR3 spans 14 amino acids. Germline-derived CDR1 and CDR2 are SGDLS and YYNGEE. CDR3 residues: CASREGTHADEQFF.

The chain employs TRBV5-5 and TRBJ2-3; the TCRdb call, TRBD2, lacks DNA for checking. Per germline, CDR1 SGHKS and CDR2 YYEKEE (reference sequence). The CDR3 runs 17 residues. CDR3 in amino acids: CASSRRLAQPSTDTQYF. Full variable domain (outside the CDR3, taken from reference TRBV5-5 and TRBJ2-3): DAGVTQSPTHLIKTRGQQVTLRCSPISGHKSVSWYQQVLGQGPQFIFQYYEKEERGRGNFPDRFSARQFPNYSSELNVNALLLGDSALYLCASSRRLAQPSTDTQYFGPGTRLTVL.

The chain joins TRBV7-2 to TRBJ1-6; the D call of TRBD1 rests on TCRdb alone, since no DNA is present to check it. Germline-derived CDR1 and CDR2 are SGHTA and FQGNSA. There are 16 residues in the CDR3. CDR3 amino acids: CASSIQGQGLGSPLHF.

The V call is TRBV7-2, the J call TRBJ2-7. CDR1 SGHTA and CDR2 FQGNSA come from the germline V gene. The CDR3 loop spans 14 amino acids. The chain's CDR3 is CASSLAAGLYEQYF.

V usage is TRBV20-1 and J usage is TRBJ2-1; TCRdb's assignment of TRBD2 cannot be checked, as there is no DNA. CDR3 size: 15 residues. Germline V gene lookup returns CDR1 DFQATT and CDR2 SNEGSKA (reference sequence). CDR3 sequence reads: CSARPSRGRAGEQFF.

The chain couples TRBV19 to TRBJ2-7; TCRdb designates TRBD2, a call that cannot be tested without DNA. The CDR3 totals 16 residues. Germline lookup yields CDR1 LNHDA and CDR2 SQIVND (reference sequence). The CDR3 sequence is CASSFEIAGEVYEQYF.

This chain connects TRBV9 to TRBJ2-3; TCRdb returns TRBD2, unconfirmable since there is no DNA. Germline V lookup: CDR1 SGDLS, CDR2 YYNGEE. The CDR3 is made up of 18 amino acids. The CDR3 protein is CASSFQGGTSGRLDTQYF.

This sequence joins TRBV5-1 and TRBJ1-1. In germline, CDR1 is SGHRS, CDR2 YFSETQ. The CDR3 consists of 14 residues. The CDR3 loop reads CASSSSGSRTEAFF.

The chain employs TRBV5-1 and TRBJ2-7; TCRdb's D call of TRBD1 is untestable without DNA. The CDR3 length is 15 residues. The V gene's germline CDR1 is SGHRS and CDR2 YFSETQ. CDR3 protein: CASSYNTGGVYEQYF.

The chain carries TRBV20-1 and TRBJ1-3. The V gene's germline CDR1 is DFQATT and CDR2 SNEGSKA (reference sequence). The CDR3 totals 13 residues. The CDR3 spells CSALQGSGNTIYF.

The chain uses TRBV12-3 or TRBV12-4 and TRBJ1-5; the TCRdb call, TRBD1, lacks DNA for checking. CDR3 size: 14 residues. CDR3 amino acids: CASSSGQKNQPQHF.

J is TRBJ2-1 and V is TRBV5-1; TCRdb returns TRBD2, unconfirmable since there is no DNA. There are 18 residues in the CDR3. Germline V gives CDR1 SGHRS, CDR2 YFSETQ. The CDR3 sequence is CASSLSPPGLAGEGEQFF.

V usage is TRBV6-1 and J usage is TRBJ1-5. CDR1 MNHNS and CDR2 SASEGT come from the germline V gene. The CDR3 covers 13 residues. The CDR3 here is CASSDSFPDFQHF.

The chain has TRBV29-1 and TRBJ2-7. The CDR3 covers 13 residues. Looked up from germline, CDR1 is SQVTM and CDR2 is ANQGSEA. This chain's CDR3 is CSVASRGTYEQYF.

V and J are TRBV7-2 and TRBJ1-5; TCRdb gives TRBD1 as the D gene, but with no DNA this cannot be confirmed. CDR3 length equals 13 residues. Looked up from germline, CDR1 is SGHTA and CDR2 is FQGNSA. CDR3: CASSPGFNQPQHF.

This sequence joins TRBV20-1 and TRBJ1-2. Germline CDR1 and CDR2: DFQATT and SNEGSKA (reference sequence). This CDR3 contains 14 residues. The CDR3 is CSARETRANYGYTF.

The chain carries TRBV12-3 or TRBV12-4 and TRBJ2-7; TCRdb's D call of TRBD1 is untestable without DNA. The CDR3 consists of 16 residues. The CDR3 loop reads CASSLWSWDRDREQYF.

The chain carries TRBV6-1 and TRBJ2-1. The CDR3 is 13 residues long. Per the germline V gene, CDR1 is MNHNS and CDR2 is SASEGT. This chain's CDR3 is CASTELVYNEQFF.